One T cell receptor (beta chain) is described in this entry. No antigen is known for it. This sample was taken from a study of cytomegalovirus exposure and HLA in healthy donors. 60 Vbeta and 13 Jbeta primers were used in PCR. Produced via immunoSEQ multiplex PCR; TCRdb's table is partial and in-frame only. The repertoire has roughly 150,000 clones, 65% to 85% of them found once; the top ten carry under 2%. Study-level points and caveats: A later analysis, which compared TCR beta chains of equal frequency, found the HLA-associated ones more clonally expanded. The study labeled roughly 160 TCR beta chains cytomegalovirus-associated.

The CDR3 is made up of 11 amino acids. In germline, CDR1 is DFQATT, CDR2 SNEGSKA (reference sequence). Losses at the gene ends were 6 bases for V and 8 bases for J; bases not matched to a gene: 6. Input material: PBMCs. The sequence derives from a woman younger than 35 in good health and CMV-seronegative. This sequence joins TRBV20-1 and TRBJ1-2; 7 bases fit TRBD1. The CDR3 here is CSAGTGVGYTF. The CDR3, as DNA: TGCAGTGCCGGAACAGGGGTAGGCTACACCTTC.